What follows describes a single T cell receptor (beta chain). Per the study methods: Amplifying reference gene primers gave estimates of nucleated cell counts. Assay: immunoSEQ multiplex PCR; the TCRdb copy retains only in-frame clones and omits some. V and J calls and clone size come straight from that table; D and trimming were deduced from the DNA. The repertoire holds 100,000 or so clones, with 70% to 80% as singletons. The data belong to a study of blood T cell repertoires in COVID-19. Study summary: Sites in the United States, Italy and Spain provided acute and convalescent COVID-19 samples. Nucleic acid was either cDNA or gDNA, and it came from T cells, B-cell-depleted T cells, or PBMCs.

The source of this sequence is a man aged 60-69 years with active or convalescent COVID-19. The sequenced sample consisted of peripheral blood.

CDR3: CASSQEGGVRPLHF. The CDR3, as DNA: TGTGCCAGCAGCCAAGAGGGGGGGGTGCGACCCCTCCACTTT. The J gene is TRBJ1-6, the V gene TRBV3-1 (or the pseudogene TRBV3-2); D perhaps matches TRBD1 (5 bases). Germline values: CDR1 LGHDT, CDR2 YNNKEL (reference sequence). The CDR3 spans 14 residues. Trimming took 0 bases from V and 12 from J, leaving 12 bases between them.